The rows below give T cell receptor beta chains drawn from one sample of a study of blood T cell repertoires in COVID-19. Measured with immunoSEQ multiplex PCR; TCRdb has only the in-frame clones, and not every one. This table has around 47,000 clones, around 87% appearing once. The specimen sequenced was peripheral blood. All receptors come from an elderly woman in a cohort sampled during active or convalescent COVID-19. Each CDR3 is given without its conserved first and last residue.

J | V | CDR3
TRBJ1-1 | TRBV12-5 | ASGSPSRNTEAF
TRBJ2-7 | TRBV6-5 | ASTLRSGFYEQY
TRBJ1-1 | TRBV12-3/TRBV12-4 | ASSLTGAF
TRBJ1-2 | TRBV12-3/TRBV12-4 | ASSFIEDGYT
TRBJ1-1 | TRBV19 | ASRTGSTEAF
TRBJ1-2 | TRBV19 | ASSIKQNYGYT
TRBJ2-7 | TRBV3-1/TRBV3-2 | ASSQGTGPNEQY
TRBJ1-2 | TRBV29-1 | SVWTGGYGYT
TRBJ1-1 | TRBV7-9 | ASSLTGMNTEAF
TRBJ2-7 | TRBV9 | ASSVGVAGGTYEQY
TRBJ2-1 | TRBV7-3 | ASSPIAGGLGNEQF
TRBJ1-2 | TRBV5-1 | ASSGGDSINYGYT
TRBJ2-1 | TRBV13 | ASSPRLAGVNEQF